The sequence of this TCR beta chain was determined in a study of cytomegalovirus exposure and HLA in healthy donors. General study results and limits: Analysis was carried out at a later point, and it linked a missense DCLRE1C variant to TCR beta V- and J-gene trimming.

Looked up from germline, CDR1 is MNHEY and CDR2 is SVGAGI. V shed 6 bases and J 2 bases; nucleotides not matched to a gene: 6. This CDR3 is 14 amino acids long. Researchers ran the PCR with 60 Vbeta and 13 Jbeta primers. TCRdb's copy holds only in-frame clones and misses some; the assay was immunoSEQ multiplex PCR. The repertoire holds some 120,000 clones, with approximately 80% as singletons. Comment on this clone: The antigen is unknown.

The sequenced material came from PBMCs. The rearrangement links TRBV6-5 to TRBJ1-1; TRBD1 agrees at 7 bases. The receptor comes from a human donor in good health. The CDR3 nucleotides are TGTGCCAGCAGCCCGGGGACAGTCAACACTGAAGCTTTCTTT. Encoded protein: CASSPGTVNTEAFF.